This T cell receptor (beta chain) is drawn from a study of OX40 agonist ivuxolimab in advanced cancers. Looking at the study overall: The eligibility criteria allowed prior anti-PD-1, anti-PD-L1 or anti-CTLA-4 therapy, and approximately 40% had some. Partial responses occurred in three patients (one hepatocellular carcinoma, two cutaneous melanoma).

In germline, CDR1 is MGHRA, CDR2 YSYEKL. J lost 6 bases, V lost 3 bases, and 11 bases had no gene match. The CDR3 runs 16 residues. Produced via immunoSEQ multiplex PCR; TCRdb's table is partial and in-frame only. Of around 46,000 clones detected, about four fifths appear once; the ten largest clones hold about 1.8%. The receptor's source is an adult with an advanced solid tumor such as melanoma, head and neck, liver or kidney cancer. The genes are TRBV4-1 and TRBJ2-1; 7 bases agree with TRBD1. Sequenced here: CD4+ or CD8+ T cells sorted from blood, sampled in a trial of the OX40 agonist ivuxolimab. The DNA of the CDR3 is TGCGCCAGCAGCCAGGAACAGGGGCGAAGGGGCAATGAGCAGTTCTTC. It specifies CASSQEQGRRGNEQFF.